The clone carrying this T cell receptor (beta chain) was seen only a few times. Antigen: not known. This sample is part of a study of CD8 T cells in ankylosing spondylitis. Study outcomes and limitations: Past studies reported some motif variants in reactive arthritis synovial fluid and blood. Disease-linked clones, CD8+, were relatively rare in peripheral blood. Reportedly, significant enrichment of disease-linked clones occurred in matched ankylosing spondylitis synovial fluid.

Trimming took 8 bases from V and 0 from J, leaving 10 bases between them. The CDR3 is made up of 13 amino acids. CDR1 and CDR2 from the germline V gene are SEHNR and FQNEAQ (reference sequence). Libraries for TCR beta were made by quantitative 5'-RACE with molecular barcodes. TCRdb redid the calling of the 5' RACE reads with MiXCR, one entry per CDR3 protein. The sample has about 340,000 distinct CDR3 sequences; roughly 14% are singletons. The sequenced material came from blood, either unsorted or a sorted T cell fraction (not recorded which). The chain is built from TRBV7-9 and TRBJ1-1; the D is unclear. The TCR sequence derives from a male donor with ankylosing spondylitis or in good health (not recorded which). Written as DNA, the CDR3 is TGTGCCAGCTGTCCGACGGTGAACACTGAAGCTTTCTTT. It is translated as CASCPTVNTEAFF.